Shown below are 10 T cell receptor beta chains from a single sample sequenced in a study of vaccination effects on CD4 cells after COVID-19. After expansion with viral peptide pools in the ViraFEST assay, antigen-specific CD4+ T cells were sequenced. Subsequent to a culture period of around eleven days, CD4+ T cells were isolated. From March to December 2020, the person had a SARS-CoV-2 infection that was confirmed by PCR. All participants had two doses of either the BNT162b2 or mRNA-1273 vaccine. Antigen specificity for these receptors is unknown. Produced via immunoSEQ multiplex PCR; TCRdb's table is partial and in-frame only. The sample lists fewer than 15,000 clones, about two thirds occurring once. This specimen consisted of CD4+ T cells from PBMCs cultured with HCoV-NL63 spike peptides, obtained after COVID-19 vaccination. The receptors derive from a human donor who had a prior SARS-CoV-2 infection.

This chain links TRBV30 with TRBJ1-2; unclear D gene. V was shortened by 5 bases and J by 3 bases, with 13 bases between the two germline ends. Germline values: CDR1 GTSNPN, CDR2 SVGIG (reference sequence). This CDR3 is built from 13 residues. The CDR3 sequence is CAWFGYRDYGYTF. CDR3 DNA: TGTGCCTGGTTCGGGTATCGGGACTATGGCTACACCTTC. The complete variable domain, with remaining parts taken from reference TRBV30 and TRBJ1-2, reads SQTIHQWPATLVQPVGSPLSLECTVEGTSNPNLYWYRQAAGRGLQLLFYSVGIGQISSEVPQNLSASRPQDRQFILSSKKLLLSDSGFYLCAWFGYRDYGYTFGSGTRLTVV.

Turning to this clone: The junction departs from the called germline gene at one end, perhaps through a read error. The gene calls are TRBV6-2 or TRBV6-3 and TRBJ1-4, with unresolved D. The CDR3 extends over 12 amino acids. The germline V gene has CDR1 MNHEY and CDR2 SVGEGT. The CDR3 sequence is CVSSRSEEKLFF. The DNA for the CDR3 is TGTGTCAGCAGCCGGAGTGAGGAAAAACTGTTTTTT.

The genes are TRBV7-3 and TRBJ2-2; 9 nucleotides agree with TRBD1. V was pared by 5 bases and J by 5 bases, with 6 bases of the junction left unmatched. CDR1 is SGHTA, CDR2 FQGTGA, per germline. The CDR3 is 15 residues long. This chain's CDR3 is CASSPDRGRTGELFF. As DNA, the CDR3 is TGTGCCAGCAGCCCCGACAGGGGGAGAACCGGGGAGCTGTTTTTT.

The chain recombines TRBV2 with TRBJ1-1; D might be TRBD1 (6 bases). This CDR3 region has 17 residues. V gave up 4 bases and J gave up 1 base, with 19 bases separating them. CDR1 SNHLY and CDR2 FYNNEI come from the germline V gene. CDR3 nucleotide sequence: TGTGCCAGCAGTGGCCTTAGTTGGGGGCAGGGGAACACTGAAGCTTTCTTT. Amino acids: CASSGLSWGQGNTEAFF.

This clone was counted once. The V gene is TRBV19, the J gene TRBJ2-1; possibly TRBD1 for D (6 bases). This CDR3 contains 13 residues. Per germline, CDR1 LNHDA and CDR2 SQIVND (reference sequence). V shed 6 bases and J shed 8 bases, with 14 bases lying between them. CDR3 sequence: CASRGRGDDEQFF. The CDR3 coding sequence is TGTGCCAGTAGGGGCAGGGGCGACGATGAGCAGTTCTTC. The variable domain in full, completed from reference TRBV19 and TRBJ2-1, reads DGGITQSPKYLFRKEGQNVTLSCEQNLNHDAMYWYRQDPGQGLRLIYYSQIVNDFQKGDIAEGYSVSREKKESFPLTVTSAQKNPTAFYLCASRGRGDDEQFFGPGTRLTVL.

The J gene is TRBJ2-3, the V gene TRBV2, with D unclear. Germline loops: CDR1 SNHLY, CDR2 FYNNEI. Trimming pared 4 bases from V and 4 bases from J, leaving 6 bases between. CDR3 length: 12 residues. CDR3 region: CASSALPDTQYF. Written as DNA, the CDR3 is TGTGCCAGCAGTGCCCTTCCAGATACGCAGTATTTT.

The J gene is TRBJ2-7, the V gene TRBV7-9; D not resolved. This CDR3 has 13 amino acids. Trimming cost V 3 bases and J 5 bases, with 11 bases left between them. Germline assignment: CDR1 SEHNR and CDR2 FQNEAQ (reference sequence). The CDR3 loop is CASSLQILDEQYF. The CDR3 DNA follows: TGTGCCAGCAGCTTGCAGATACTGGACGAGCAGTACTTC.

This chain joins TRBV5-8 and TRBJ2-5; the D gene is possibly TRBD1 (5 bases). Germline V lookup: CDR1 SGHTS, CDR2 YDEGEE. V was pared by 1 base and J by 7 bases, with 17 bases between. There are 15 residues in the CDR3. The CDR3 DNA sequence: TGTGCCAGCAGCTTGTGGGGCCCCCAGGTGGGGACCCAGTACTTC. It codes for CASSLWGPQVGTQYF.

The genes are TRBV9 and TRBJ1-2; 9 nucleotides align to TRBD1. The CDR3 is 19 amino acids. J lost 11 bases, V lost 3 bases, and 26 bases had no gene match. Germline V gene lookup returns CDR1 SGDLS and CDR2 YYNGEE. The CDR3 region is CASSAGTGFTKMLGLGYTF. The CDR3 DNA reads TGTGCCAGCAGCGCCGGGACAGGGTTTACAAAAATGTTGGGTTTAGGGTACACCTTC.

This chain uses TRBV30 with TRBJ1-2; TRBD1 might be the D (5 bases). Germline assignment: CDR1 GTSNPN and CDR2 SVGIG (reference sequence). Trimming took 3 bases from V and 4 from J, leaving 6 bases between them. This CDR3 spans 11 amino acids. The CDR3 sequence is CAWSTGYGYTF. The CDR3 DNA sequence: TGTGCCTGGAGCACAGGCTATGGCTACACCTTC.